What follows are 3 T cell receptor beta chains derived from one specimen sequenced in a study of shared clonotypes between healthy human individuals. TCRdb keeps only in-frame clones here, not all; method: immunoSEQ multiplex PCR. The table lists about 2.2 million clones, 93% of them singletons. Naive CD8 cells were CD45RO-negative, positively selected for CCR7, excluding terminally differentiated effector memory CD45RA+ cells. The sequenced sample was naive CD8+ T cells from PBMCs. These receptors came from a man younger than 35 in good health. Some clones in this sample may be carry-over from other donors' samples.

The rearrangement uses TRBV7-9 and TRBJ2-1, with 12 bases that match TRBD2. With V trimmed by 1 base and J by 9 bases, 13 bases remained unmatched. Per germline, CDR1 SEHNR and CDR2 FQNEAQ (reference sequence). CDR3 length equals 18 residues. This CDR3 reads CASSLVTSGSPRRSEQFF. CDR3 nucleotides: TGTGCCAGCAGCTTAGTGACTAGCGGGAGCCCTAGGCGGAGTGAGCAGTTCTTC. Together with reference TRBV7-9 and TRBJ2-1, the CDR3 gives the full variable domain: DTGVSQNPRHKITKRGQNVTFRCDPISEHNRLYWYRQTLGQGPEFLTYFQNEAQLEKSRLLSDRFSAERPKGSFSTLEIQRTEQGDSAMYLCASSLVTSGSPRRSEQFFGPGTRLTVL.

This clone was picked up one time. The chain is built from TRBV29-1 and TRBJ2-1, with TRBD2 as a possible D gene (6 bases). Trimming stripped 8 bases from V and 9 bases from J, with 17 bases between. Per germline, CDR1 SQVTM and CDR2 ANQGSEA. The length of the CDR3 is 12 residues. CDR3 sequence reads: CSLGGGAREQFF. CDR3 coding DNA: TGCAGCCTAGGAGGCGGGGCGCGTGAGCAGTTCTTC.

V usage is TRBV25-1 and J usage is TRBJ2-1; TRBD2 matches at 8 bases. After removal of 10 bases from V and 5 bases from J, the junction contained 19 bases not matched to a gene. The CDR3 totals 17 residues. Germline V lookup: CDR1 MGHDK, CDR2 SYGVNS. CDR3 residues: CATKKGTPSGSDNEQFF. CDR3 coding DNA: TGTGCCACCAAGAAAGGGACCCCTAGCGGGTCCGACAATGAGCAGTTCTTC.